These 3 T cell receptor beta chains share one sample of origin, sequenced in a study of cytomegalovirus exposure and HLA in healthy donors. Primers: 60 Vbeta forward and 13 Jbeta reverse. Method: immunoSEQ multiplex PCR; TCRdb's copy keeps in-frame clones and lacks some. The data hold 110,000 or so clones, with over 60% observed a single time. Sequencing was performed on PBMCs. The receptors come from a man aged 35 to 55 in good health and CMV-seropositive.

The J gene is TRBJ2-4, the V gene TRBV2, with TRBD2 as a possible D gene (5 bases). This CDR3 has 15 residues. Germline values: CDR1 SNHLY, CDR2 FYNNEI. V was trimmed by 6 bases and J by 4 bases, leaving 16 bases between them. The CDR3 loop is CASREEGRLKNIQYF. CDR3 DNA: TGTGCCAGCAGGGAGGAAGGGCGGTTGAAAAACATTCAGTACTTC.

V usage is TRBV5-1 and J usage is TRBJ1-2, with 9 bases aligning to TRBD1. CDR1 is SGHRS and CDR2 is YFSETQ in the germline V gene. J was trimmed by 6 bases and V by 4 bases; bases with no gene match: 7. There are 14 residues in the CDR3. The CDR3 protein is CASSTDGTGNGYTF. The CDR3 nucleotides are TGCGCCAGCAGCACCGACGGGACAGGGAATGGCTACACCTTC.

The chain employs TRBV11-3 and TRBJ2-5; a weak D match, TRBD2 (5 bases). The J call is doubtful: the DNA matches TRBJ2-7 better. Per germline, CDR1 SGHNT and CDR2 YENEEA. The CDR3 is 13 residues long. The CDR3 loop is CASSLSTRSEQYF. The CDR3 coding sequence is TGTGCCAGCAGCTTAAGTACTAGATCCGAGCAGTACTTC.